By share of the sample, the clone carrying this T cell receptor beta chain is medium-sized. Its target is unknown. The source of the sample is a study of spatial heterogeneity in lung cancer. Study-level points and caveats: One measure, the expanded intratumoral alpha and beta TCR count, tracked tumor mutation counts.

Stated time point: sample taken at primary tumor resection. Each CDR3 protein gets one entry after TCRdb re-called the 5' RACE reads with MiXCR. Of about 4,000 distinct CDR3 sequences in the sample, just under 40% were seen once. The sequence was collected from a male donor with early-stage non-small cell lung cancer. Here the sequenced sample was lung tumor tissue, taken at surgery.

The CDR3 region has the DNA TGTGCCAGCAGTTATAGCGGGAGAACAGATACGCAGTATTTT. Translating gives CASSYSGRTDTQYF. The J gene is TRBJ2-3, the V gene TRBV6-6, with 9 bases matching TRBD2. The CDR3 has 14 residues. CDR1 is MNHNY and CDR2 is SVGAGI in the germline V gene (reference sequence). After removal of 3 bases from V and 3 bases from J, the junction contained 1 base not matched to a gene.